This T cell receptor beta chain comes out of a study of T-cell memory formation after mild COVID-19. TCRdb re-analysed the 5' RACE reads in MiXCR, keeping a single row per CDR3 protein. Seen here are under 300,000 distinct CDR3 sequences, about 15% observed once, and the top ten hold approximately 3.6%. CDR3 length equals 15 residues. Germline loops: CDR1 SGHTA, CDR2 FQGNSA. The trim removed 1 base at V and 4 bases at J, leaving 6 bases unmatched. The chain couples TRBV7-2 to TRBJ2-5; 7 nucleotides match TRBD2. Sequencing was done on a sample of PBMCs or a T cell subset sorted from them (not recorded which). The receptor comes from a man younger than 35 who had mild COVID-19 (a few samples of this study predate the infection). Cell type and time point are not known. In nucleotides, the CDR3 is TGTGCCAGCAGCTTAGTGGGGGGGGACCTAGAGACCCAGTACTTC. Translated: CASSLVGGDLETQYF.